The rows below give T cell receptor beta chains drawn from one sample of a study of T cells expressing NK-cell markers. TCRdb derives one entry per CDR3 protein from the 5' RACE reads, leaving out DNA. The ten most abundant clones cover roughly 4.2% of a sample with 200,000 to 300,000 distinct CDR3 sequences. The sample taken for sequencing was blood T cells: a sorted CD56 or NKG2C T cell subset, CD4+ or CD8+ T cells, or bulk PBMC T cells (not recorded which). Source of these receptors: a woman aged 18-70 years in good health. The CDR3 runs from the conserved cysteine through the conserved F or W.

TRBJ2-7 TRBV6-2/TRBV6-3 CASGEGYEQYF
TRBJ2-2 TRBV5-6 CASSQGTGRDTGELFF
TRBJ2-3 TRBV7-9 CASSSPTGTTLGAQYF
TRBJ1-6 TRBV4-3 CASSQTLGQGSSYNSPLHF
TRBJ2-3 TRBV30 CAWRLGPAGDTQYF
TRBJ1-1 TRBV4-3 CASSLMGQGSTEAFF
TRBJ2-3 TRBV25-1 CASSGRKKGQPSTDTQYF
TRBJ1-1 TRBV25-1 CASRADSYTEAFF
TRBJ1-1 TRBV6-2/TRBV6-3 CASTGWGTGDTEAFF
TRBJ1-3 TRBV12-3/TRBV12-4 CASSPGGSAGTIYF
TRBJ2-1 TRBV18 CASSPPTLNEQFF
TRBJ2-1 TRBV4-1 CASSQGGLAGNNEQFF
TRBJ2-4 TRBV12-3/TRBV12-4 CASSPSGAGGNIQYF
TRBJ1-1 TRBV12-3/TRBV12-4 CASSFAGRARDTEAFF
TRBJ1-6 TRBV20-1 CSARSRDRTNSPLHF
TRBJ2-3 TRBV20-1 CSARGGGETDTQYF
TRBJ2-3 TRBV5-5 CASSPPPRGGTDTQYF
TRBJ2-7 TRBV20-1 CSAHPGGPGGYEQYF
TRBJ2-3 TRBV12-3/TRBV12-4 CASSWLWGDTQYF
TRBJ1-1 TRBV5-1 CASSLQGGETEAFF